The rows below give T cell receptor beta chains drawn from one sample of a study of blood T cell repertoires in COVID-19. The repertoire was sequenced with immunoSEQ multiplex PCR; TCRdb's copy has only in-frame clones and lacks some. Of around 40,000 clones detected, 79% appear once; the ten largest clones hold about a quarter. Sample: peripheral blood. All receptors derive from a man between 65 and 80 years old with acute or convalescent COVID-19. Each CDR3 is given with its conserved first and last residue. Each record gives: V gene, J gene, clone size, CDR3 length, D gene, CDR3 protein, CDR3 DNA. D genes are given only for firm matches. The size of a clone is reported for some rows only, either as once, few or many, or as a class for expanded clones.

v_call: TRBV9; j_call: TRBJ2-7; clone_size: .; cdr3_length: 16; d_call: TRBD2; cdr3_aa: CASSPRGAGGLYEQYF; cdr3_nt: TGTGCCAGCAGCCCACGTGGAGCGGGAGGCCTCTACGAGCAGTACTTC
v_call: TRBV10-3; j_call: TRBJ1-3; clone_size: .; cdr3_length: 15; d_call: .; cdr3_aa: CAISESGAGRNTIYF; cdr3_nt: TGTGCCATCAGTGAGTCGGGGGCCGGTAGAAACACCATATATTTT
v_call: TRBV6-5; j_call: TRBJ1-2; clone_size: .; cdr3_length: 14; d_call: TRBD1; cdr3_aa: CASRIQGSGYGYTF; cdr3_nt: TGTGCCAGCAGAATACAGGGGTCGGGCTATGGCTACACCTTC
v_call: TRBV27; j_call: TRBJ2-3; clone_size: once; cdr3_length: 18; d_call: TRBD2; cdr3_aa: CASSLGRGRGSGTDTQYF; cdr3_nt: TGTGCCAGCAGTTTAGGGAGGGGACGGGGTAGCGGCACAGATACGCAGTATTTT
v_call: TRBV21-1; j_call: TRBJ1-3; clone_size: .; cdr3_length: 16; d_call: .; cdr3_aa: CASSNRDSLIGNTIYF; cdr3_nt: TGTGCCAGCAGCAACAGGGACAGCTTAATTGGAAACACCATATATTTT
v_call: TRBV7-2; j_call: TRBJ2-1; clone_size: .; cdr3_length: 14; d_call: .; cdr3_aa: CASRPGLSYNEQFF; cdr3_nt: TGTGCCAGCAGACCGGGACTTTCCTACAATGAGCAGTTCTTC
v_call: TRBV27; j_call: TRBJ2-1; clone_size: .; cdr3_length: 13; d_call: .; cdr3_aa: CASSWDSINEQFF; cdr3_nt: TGTGCCAGCAGCTGGGACTCAATCAATGAGCAGTTCTTC
v_call: TRBV19; j_call: TRBJ1-2; clone_size: .; cdr3_length: 16; d_call: .; cdr3_aa: CASSIRTGVRDYGYTF; cdr3_nt: TGTGCCAGTAGTATTAGGACTGGGGTCCGAGACTATGGCTACACCTTC
v_call: TRBV19; j_call: TRBJ2-7; clone_size: few; cdr3_length: 14; d_call: TRBD2; cdr3_aa: CASSLLSGRDEQYF; cdr3_nt: TGTGCCAGTAGTCTCCTTAGCGGGAGGGACGAGCAGTACTTC
v_call: TRBV7-3; j_call: TRBJ2-6; clone_size: once; cdr3_length: 17; d_call: .; cdr3_aa: CASSLVGGSSGANVLTF; cdr3_nt: TGTGCCAGCAGCTTAGTAGGCGGAAGCTCTGGGGCCAACGTCCTGACTTTC
v_call: TRBV4-2; j_call: TRBJ1-6; clone_size: .; cdr3_length: 15; d_call: .; cdr3_aa: CASSQFDSRDSPLHF; cdr3_nt: TGTGCCAGCAGCCAATTTGACAGTCGCGATTCACCCCTCCACTTT
v_call: TRBV6-5; j_call: TRBJ2-7; clone_size: .; cdr3_length: 11; d_call: .; cdr3_aa: CASRQGNEQYF; cdr3_nt: TGTGCCAGCAGACAGGGAAACGAGCAGTACTTC
v_call: TRBV9; j_call: TRBJ1-2; clone_size: few; cdr3_length: 15; d_call: TRBD1; cdr3_aa: CASSAGTDLNYGYTF; cdr3_nt: TGTGCCAGCAGCGCTGGGACAGACCTGAACTATGGCTACACCTTC
v_call: TRBV5-5; j_call: TRBJ2-5; clone_size: .; cdr3_length: 15; d_call: TRBD2; cdr3_aa: CASQGVLAGLETQYF; cdr3_nt: TGTGCCAGCCAGGGGGTACTAGCGGGATTAGAGACCCAGTACTTC
v_call: TRBV2; j_call: TRBJ2-5; clone_size: .; cdr3_length: 12; d_call: TRBD2; cdr3_aa: CASGTSDETQYF; cdr3_nt: TGTGCCAGCGGGACTAGCGATGAGACCCAGTACTTC
v_call: TRBV7-2; j_call: TRBJ1-2; clone_size: .; cdr3_length: 13; d_call: .; cdr3_aa: CASSLSLNYGYTF; cdr3_nt: TGTGCCAGCAGCCTAAGTCTTAACTATGGCTACACCTTC
v_call: TRBV5-1; j_call: TRBJ1-1; clone_size: .; cdr3_length: 15; d_call: .; cdr3_aa: CASSPAGGLNTEAFF; cdr3_nt: TGCGCCAGCAGCCCCGCCGGGGGATTGAACACTGAAGCTTTCTTT
v_call: TRBV6-1; j_call: TRBJ1-5; clone_size: .; cdr3_length: 13; d_call: .; cdr3_aa: CASSEDRYQPQHF; cdr3_nt: TGTGCCAGCAGTGAAGACAGGTATCAGCCCCAGCATTTT
v_call: TRBV27; j_call: TRBJ1-2; clone_size: .; cdr3_length: 14; d_call: .; cdr3_aa: CASSYTTGNRGYTF; cdr3_nt: TGTGCCAGCAGTTATACAACAGGGAACAGAGGCTACACCTTC
v_call: TRBV29-1; j_call: TRBJ2-5; clone_size: .; cdr3_length: 15; d_call: .; cdr3_aa: CSVAPLVRGGETQYF; cdr3_nt: TGCAGCGTTGCCCCTTTAGTCAGGGGTGGCGAGACCCAGTACTTC
v_call: TRBV11-2; j_call: TRBJ2-3; clone_size: .; cdr3_length: 13; d_call: .; cdr3_aa: CASSFGGLDTQYF; cdr3_nt: TGTGCCAGCAGCTTCGGGGGTTTAGATACGCAGTATTTT
v_call: TRBV5-4; j_call: TRBJ2-2; clone_size: few; cdr3_length: 16; d_call: TRBD1; cdr3_aa: CASSSPGQGNTGELFF; cdr3_nt: TGTGCCAGCAGCTCCCCGGGACAGGGGAACACCGGGGAGCTGTTTTTT
v_call: TRBV7-3; j_call: TRBJ2-1; clone_size: few; cdr3_length: 13; d_call: .; cdr3_aa: CASSPEEYNEQFF; cdr3_nt: TGTGCCAGCAGCCCGGAGGAGTACAATGAGCAGTTCTTC
v_call: TRBV2; j_call: TRBJ1-2; clone_size: .; cdr3_length: 13; d_call: .; cdr3_aa: CASNLGRGDGYTF; cdr3_nt: TGTGCCAGCAATCTTGGCAGGGGAGATGGCTACACCTTC
v_call: TRBV7-2; j_call: TRBJ2-1; clone_size: .; cdr3_length: 15; d_call: .; cdr3_aa: CASSSTRGGPNEQFF; cdr3_nt: TGTGCCAGCAGCTCGACTAGGGGGGGCCCCAATGAGCAGTTCTTC
v_call: TRBV6-2/TRBV6-3; j_call: TRBJ2-1; clone_size: .; cdr3_length: 15; d_call: TRBD2; cdr3_aa: CASIPTSGGYNEQFF; cdr3_nt: TGTGCCAGCATCCCCACTAGCGGGGGCTACAATGAGCAGTTCTTC
v_call: TRBV5-4; j_call: TRBJ1-6; clone_size: .; cdr3_length: 16; d_call: TRBD1; cdr3_aa: CASSSGQGLAQLPLHF; cdr3_nt: TGTGCCAGCAGCTCCGGACAGGGGCTAGCACAGTTACCCCTCCACTTT
v_call: TRBV28; j_call: TRBJ1-6; clone_size: few; cdr3_length: 15; d_call: TRBD1; cdr3_aa: CASSFQGARNSPLHF; cdr3_nt: TGTGCCAGCAGTTTCCAGGGGGCGAGGAATTCACCCCTCCACTTT
v_call: TRBV10-1; j_call: TRBJ1-1; clone_size: .; cdr3_length: 14; d_call: .; cdr3_aa: CASSEAGLNTEAFF; cdr3_nt: TGCGCCAGCAGTGAGGCGGGATTGAACACTGAAGCTTTCTTT
v_call: TRBV18; j_call: TRBJ1-5; clone_size: once; cdr3_length: 16; d_call: TRBD1; cdr3_aa: CASSPDPGGAEQPQHF; cdr3_nt: TGTGCCAGCTCACCAGATCCAGGGGGCGCGGAACAGCCCCAGCATTTT
v_call: TRBV19; j_call: TRBJ2-1; clone_size: .; cdr3_length: 17; d_call: .; cdr3_aa: CASSMGSTRGSYNEQFF; cdr3_nt: TGTGCCAGTAGTATGGGGTCGACAAGGGGCTCCTACAATGAGCAGTTCTTC
v_call: TRBV19; j_call: TRBJ1-3; clone_size: .; cdr3_length: 14; d_call: TRBD1; cdr3_aa: CASIRQGYGNTIYF; cdr3_nt: TGTGCCAGTATCCGACAGGGGTATGGAAACACCATATATTTT
v_call: TRBV7-2; j_call: TRBJ1-4; clone_size: .; cdr3_length: 17; d_call: TRBD1; cdr3_aa: CASSLVKQGATNEKLFF; cdr3_nt: TGTGCCAGCAGCTTAGTAAAACAGGGGGCCACTAATGAAAAACTGTTTTTT
v_call: TRBV7-6; j_call: TRBJ2-7; clone_size: .; cdr3_length: 15; d_call: .; cdr3_aa: CASSLLPGQQYEQYF; cdr3_nt: TGTGCCAGCAGCCTTCTCCCGGGACAACAGTACGAGCAGTACTTC
v_call: TRBV7-2; j_call: TRBJ2-2; clone_size: .; cdr3_length: 15; d_call: TRBD1; cdr3_aa: CASSARQGNTGELFF; cdr3_nt: TGTGCCAGCAGCGCCCGACAGGGGAACACCGGGGAGCTGTTTTTT
v_call: TRBV7-2; j_call: TRBJ2-7; clone_size: .; cdr3_length: 15; d_call: TRBD2; cdr3_aa: CASSSWTSGRVGQYF; cdr3_nt: TGTGCCAGCAGCTCCTGGACTAGCGGGAGGGTGGGGCAGTACTTC
v_call: TRBV11-2; j_call: TRBJ2-3; clone_size: .; cdr3_length: 15; d_call: TRBD1; cdr3_aa: CASSARQGRTDTQYF; cdr3_nt: TGTGCCAGCAGCGCCCGACAGGGGCGCACAGATACGCAGTATTTT
v_call: TRBV6-4; j_call: TRBJ2-1; clone_size: .; cdr3_length: 13; d_call: TRBD1; cdr3_aa: CASRQTGDHEQFF; cdr3_nt: TGTGCCAGCAGACAGACAGGGGACCATGAGCAGTTCTTC
v_call: TRBV3-1/TRBV3-2; j_call: TRBJ2-2; clone_size: once; cdr3_length: 15; d_call: .; cdr3_aa: CASSPRSLNTGELFF; cdr3_nt: TGTGCCAGCAGCCCGAGATCCTTAAACACCGGGGAGCTGTTTTTT
v_call: TRBV19; j_call: TRBJ2-1; clone_size: .; cdr3_length: 14; d_call: .; cdr3_aa: CASERVAGFNEQFF; cdr3_nt: TGTGCCAGCGAAAGGGTTGCGGGCTTCAATGAGCAGTTCTTC
v_call: TRBV19; j_call: TRBJ1-1; clone_size: .; cdr3_length: 12; d_call: TRBD1; cdr3_aa: CASIPGTGAAFF; cdr3_nt: TGTGCCAGTATTCCCGGGACAGGGGCTGCTTTCTTT
v_call: TRBV6-5; j_call: TRBJ1-2; clone_size: .; cdr3_length: 15; d_call: .; cdr3_aa: CASRPLLGGGAGYTF; cdr3_nt: TGTGCCAGCAGACCTCTCCTTGGGGGGGGCGCTGGCTACACCTTC
v_call: TRBV7-3; j_call: TRBJ2-1; clone_size: once; cdr3_length: 15; d_call: TRBD2; cdr3_aa: CASSGTSGRYNEQFF; cdr3_nt: TGTGCCAGCAGCGGGACTAGCGGGAGATACAATGAGCAGTTCTTC
v_call: TRBV7-2; j_call: TRBJ2-3; clone_size: .; cdr3_length: 14; d_call: TRBD2; cdr3_aa: CASSGRAGTDTQYF; cdr3_nt: TGTGCCAGCAGCGGGAGGGCCGGCACAGATACGCAGTATTTT
v_call: TRBV4-3; j_call: TRBJ2-3; clone_size: .; cdr3_length: 15; d_call: .; cdr3_aa: CASSPGGASTDTQYF; cdr3_nt: TGCGCCAGCAGTCCCGGGGGTGCTAGCACAGATACGCAGTATTTT